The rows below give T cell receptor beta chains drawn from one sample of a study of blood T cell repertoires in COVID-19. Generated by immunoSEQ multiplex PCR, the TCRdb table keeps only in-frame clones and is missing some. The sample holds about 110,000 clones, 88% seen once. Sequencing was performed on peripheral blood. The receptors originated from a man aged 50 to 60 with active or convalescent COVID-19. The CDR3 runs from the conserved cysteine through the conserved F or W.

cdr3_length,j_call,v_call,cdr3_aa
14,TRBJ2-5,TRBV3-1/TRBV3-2,CASSQAGGRETQYF
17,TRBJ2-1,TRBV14,CASSQQMTLSSYNEQFF
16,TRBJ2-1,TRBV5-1,CASSAGLAGEFSEQFF
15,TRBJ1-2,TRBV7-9,CASSPQGQGDYGYTF
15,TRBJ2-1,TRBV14,CASSQYLAGVNEQFF
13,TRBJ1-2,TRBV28,CASRTGRGYGYTF
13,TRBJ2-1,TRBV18,CASSPGLDNEQFF
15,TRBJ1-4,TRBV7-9,CASSSSGTDNEKLFF
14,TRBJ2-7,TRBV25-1,CASSDSLAYSEQYF
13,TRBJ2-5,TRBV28,CASSRDNIETQYF
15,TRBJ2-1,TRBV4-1,CASSQDWTTKDEQFF
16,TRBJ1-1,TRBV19,CASTNNPRGPSPEAFF
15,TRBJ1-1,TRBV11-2,CASSPQGGWATEAFF
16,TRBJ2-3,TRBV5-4,CASSTLSGRGTDTQYF
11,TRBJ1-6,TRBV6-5,CASTPRHPLHF
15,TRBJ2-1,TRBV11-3,CASSQKRGGYNEQFF
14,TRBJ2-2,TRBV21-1,CASRPSGSGGELFF
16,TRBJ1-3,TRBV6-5,CASSYSGGSSGNTIYF
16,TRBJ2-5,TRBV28,CASSQLAGGPKETQYF
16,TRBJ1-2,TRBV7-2,CASSPPMDRGPPGYTF
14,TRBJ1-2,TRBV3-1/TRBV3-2,CASSREQGVGGYTF
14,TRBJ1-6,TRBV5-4,CASSLEGVNSPLHF
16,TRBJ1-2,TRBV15,CATSSVLGQKGYGYTF
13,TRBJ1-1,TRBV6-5,CASYPTGKTEAFF
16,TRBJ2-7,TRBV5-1,CASSWSRTAAPGEQYF
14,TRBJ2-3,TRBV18,CASSPSPVSDTQYF
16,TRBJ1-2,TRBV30,CAWSVGPRGDAYGYTF
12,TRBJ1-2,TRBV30,CAWSRGNYGYTF
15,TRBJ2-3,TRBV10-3,CAISELGESTDTQYF
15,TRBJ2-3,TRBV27,CASTFVAVTEDTQYF
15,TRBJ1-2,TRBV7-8,CASSSRTALGYGYTF
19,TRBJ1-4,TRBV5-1,CASSLAGSSRAGANEKLFF
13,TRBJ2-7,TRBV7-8,CASSPGVNYEQYF
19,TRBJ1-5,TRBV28,CASSRWIGVGARGYQPQHF
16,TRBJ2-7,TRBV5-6,CASSLVRDRGTYEQYF
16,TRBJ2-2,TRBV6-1,CASSDFPETNTGELFF
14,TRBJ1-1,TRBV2,CASRNGQPNTEAFF
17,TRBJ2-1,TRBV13,CASSGTVAESSYNEQFF
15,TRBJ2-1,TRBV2,CASSKRTGLVSEQFF
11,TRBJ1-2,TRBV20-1,CSARDFDGYTF